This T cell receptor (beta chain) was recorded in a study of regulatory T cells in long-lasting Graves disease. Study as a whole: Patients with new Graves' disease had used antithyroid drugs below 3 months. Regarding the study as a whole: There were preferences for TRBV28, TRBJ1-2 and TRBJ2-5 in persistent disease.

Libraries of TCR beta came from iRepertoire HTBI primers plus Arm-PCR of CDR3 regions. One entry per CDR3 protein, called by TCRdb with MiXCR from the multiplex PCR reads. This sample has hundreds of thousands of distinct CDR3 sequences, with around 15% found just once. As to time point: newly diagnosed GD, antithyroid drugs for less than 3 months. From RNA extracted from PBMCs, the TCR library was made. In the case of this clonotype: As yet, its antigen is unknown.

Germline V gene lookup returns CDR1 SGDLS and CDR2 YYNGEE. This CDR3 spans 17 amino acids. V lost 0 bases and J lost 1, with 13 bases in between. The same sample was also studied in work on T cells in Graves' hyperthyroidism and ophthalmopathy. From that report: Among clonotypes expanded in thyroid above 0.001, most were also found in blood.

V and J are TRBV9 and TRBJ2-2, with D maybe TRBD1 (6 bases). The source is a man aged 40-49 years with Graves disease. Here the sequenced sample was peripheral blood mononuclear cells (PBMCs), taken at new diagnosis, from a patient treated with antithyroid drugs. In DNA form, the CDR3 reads TGTGCCAGCAGCGTAGTAGGGACACCTAAGAACACCGGGGAGCTGTTTTTT. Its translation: CASSVVGTPKNTGELFF.